This TCR beta chain was captured by sequencing in a study of T and B cells in COVID-19 patients. About the research overall: In the active-infection cohort, 18 of 20 patients had comorbidities linked to unfavorable COVID-19 outcome.

Multiplex PCR with BIOMED2 TRB-A/B primer pools amplified TRB rearrangements. MiXCR was run by TCRdb on the multiplex PCR reads, yielding one entry per CDR3 protein. The table has roughly 2,000 distinct CDR3 sequences, roughly a quarter seen once; the top ten hold under 70%. Study results and limitations: Of 2,331 TCR clusters found only in the recovered cohort, fewer than 35 had low generation probability. Patients with COVID-19 reportedly showed strongly skewed T cell receptor beta variable and joining gene usage. Clonality of TRB repertoires was high in active COVID-19; recovery brought above-healthy diversity and richness.

Each TRB amplification used roughly 230-550 ng of genomic DNA from blood. CDR1 is WNHNN and CDR2 is SYGVQD in the germline V gene (reference sequence). CDR3 length equals 16 residues. V shed 7 bases and J 8 bases; nucleotides not matched to a gene: 16. This clonotype was detected a few times. Its specificity is unknown. This clonotype originated in a human donor with active COVID-19. The specimen sequenced was blood. The V call is TRBV10-1, the J call TRBJ2-3, with TRBD2 identical over 9 bases. The CDR3 reads CASNDGASGTMVTQYF. The CDR3 nucleotides read TGCGCCAGCAACGACGGGGCTAGCGGGACCATGGTTACGCAGTATTTT.